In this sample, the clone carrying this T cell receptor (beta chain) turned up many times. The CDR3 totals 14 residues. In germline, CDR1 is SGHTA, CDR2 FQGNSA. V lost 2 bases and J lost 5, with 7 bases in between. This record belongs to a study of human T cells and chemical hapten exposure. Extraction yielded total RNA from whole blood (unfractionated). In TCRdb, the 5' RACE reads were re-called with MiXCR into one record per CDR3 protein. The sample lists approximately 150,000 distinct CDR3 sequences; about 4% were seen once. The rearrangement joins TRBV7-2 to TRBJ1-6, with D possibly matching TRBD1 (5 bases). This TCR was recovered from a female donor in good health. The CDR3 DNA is TGTGCCAGCAGCTTACAGGGAAATAATTCACCCCTCCACTTT. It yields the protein CASSLQGNNSPLHF.